Sequencing of this T cell receptor (beta chain) was carried out in a study of T cells in Graves' hyperthyroidism and ophthalmopathy. Germline V gene data show CDR1 as MNHEY and CDR2 as SVGEGT. The length of the CDR3 is 13 residues. V gave up 4 bases and J gave up 13 bases, with 14 bases separating them. RNA transcripts yielded amplified TCR beta CDR3 regions. An initial round of RT-PCR targeting the TCR CDR3 relied on the HTBI primer set. TCRdb fed the multiplex PCR reads into MiXCR, producing one record per CDR3 protein. The profile covers hundreds of thousands of distinct CDR3 sequences, with under 15% appearing a single time and 9.2% taken by the ten largest. The source of the PBMCs was around 10 ml of fresh peripheral blood. This clonotype has only a few counts.

The rearrangement uses TRBV6-2 or TRBV6-3 and TRBJ1-6, with TRBD1 as a possible D gene (6 bases). Sequencing was performed on blood. The sequence came from a woman aged 18-30 years with Graves' hyperthyroidism. The CDR3 here is CASSFRTVGPLHF. CDR3 nucleotide sequence: TGTGCCAGCAGTTTCCGGACAGTCGGTCCCCTCCACTTT.